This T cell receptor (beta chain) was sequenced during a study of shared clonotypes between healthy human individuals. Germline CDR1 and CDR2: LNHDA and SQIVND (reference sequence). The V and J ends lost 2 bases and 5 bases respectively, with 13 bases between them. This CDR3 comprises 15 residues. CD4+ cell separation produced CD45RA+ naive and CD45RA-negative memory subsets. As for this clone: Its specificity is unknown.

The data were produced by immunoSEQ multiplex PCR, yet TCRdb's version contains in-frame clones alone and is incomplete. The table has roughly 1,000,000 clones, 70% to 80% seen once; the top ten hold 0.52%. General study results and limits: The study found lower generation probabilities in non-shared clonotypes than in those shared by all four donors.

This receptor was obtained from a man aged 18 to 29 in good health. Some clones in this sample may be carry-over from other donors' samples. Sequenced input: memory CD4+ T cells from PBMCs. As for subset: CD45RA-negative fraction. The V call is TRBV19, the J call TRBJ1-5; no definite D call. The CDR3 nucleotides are TGTGCCAGTAGTATAATCGGCATCCTGCATCAGCCCCAGCATTTT. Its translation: CASSIIGILHQPQHF.